Below, 31 T cell receptor beta chains from the same sample are listed, as sequenced in a study of blood T cells in healthy people across ages. For the second PCR, which ran for about 6 to 11 cycles, a sample-barcoded 5' primer and a J-beta primer mix were used. MiXCR, applied by TCRdb to the 5' RACE reads, yields one record per CDR3 protein. The table records hundreds of thousands of distinct CDR3 sequences, about 25% of them present only once. The sample was also reused in another study, on T cells of mothers and their children.

The sample comprised blood. These TCRs come from a boy aged 5-17 years in good health.

This clonotype has more than one count but fewer than ten. V and J are TRBV27 and TRBJ1-2; 11 bases match TRBD1. Germline assignment: CDR1 MNHEY and CDR2 SMNVEV (reference sequence). The CDR3 consists of 13 residues. The ends lost 8 bases at V and 9 bases at J; junction bases unmatched: 8. CDR3 in amino acids: CASLGQGARSYTF. The CDR3 bases are TGTGCCAGCCTAGGACAGGGGGCGCGCAGCTACACCTTC.

V and J are TRBV29-1 and TRBJ2-1; either TRBD1 or TRBD2 may supply D (5 bases each). In germline, CDR1 is SQVTM, CDR2 ANQGSEA. CDR3 size: 13 residues. The CDR3 protein is CRGIGAGYNEQFF. CDR3 in DNA: TGCAGGGGGATAGGGGCGGGTTACAATGAGCAGTTCTTC.

The chain uses TRBV12-3 or TRBV12-4 and TRBJ2-5; 11 nucleotides line up with TRBD2. The J call may be in error: the DNA end matches TRBJ2-1 better. The CDR3 contains 16 residues. Here the CDR3 reads CASTLSGLAGGNEQFF. CDR3 coding DNA: TGTGCCAGCACCCTCTCTGGACTAGCGGGTGGCAATGAGCAGTTCTTC.

The CDR3 region is CSGRVGESSYEQYF. The CDR3 coding sequence is TGCAGTGGCCGTGTAGGTGAGAGCTCCTACGAGCAGTACTTC. The V and J genes are TRBV20-1 and TRBJ2-7; D gene ambiguous. V was shortened by 7 bases and J by 0 bases, with 16 bases between the two germline ends. The CDR3 loop spans 14 amino acids. The germline CDR1 and CDR2 sequences are DFQATT and SNEGSKA (reference sequence).

This clonotype was detected a few times. The chain recombines TRBV5-6 with TRBJ1-5, with 7 nucleotides matching TRBD1. CDR3 length equals 16 residues. The J segment lost 0 bases and the V segment lost 4 bases, leaving 7 bases of the junction unmatched. In germline, CDR1 is SGHDT, CDR2 YYEEEE. CDR3 in amino acids: CASSATGDYSNQPQHF. The DNA for the CDR3 is TGTGCCAGCAGCGCAACAGGGGATTATAGCAATCAGCCCCAGCATTTT.

V and J are TRBV12-3 or TRBV12-4 and TRBJ2-1; 11 positions agree with TRBD2. Trimming took 6 bases from V and 7 from J; bases not matched to a gene: 8. CDR3 length: 15 amino acids. CDR3 amino acids: CASRLLAGAGNEQFF. CDR3 sequence (DNA): TGTGCCAGCAGGCTACTAGCGGGGGCTGGGAATGAGCAGTTCTTC.

The chain combines TRBV25-1 with TRBJ1-2, with D perhaps matching TRBD1 (5 bases). The CDR3 is 10 residues long. V lost 8 bases to trimming and J lost 5 bases, with 6 bases between them. Germline CDR1 MGHDK, CDR2 SYGVNS. The CDR3 protein is CASQGYGYTF. The CDR3 nucleotides are TGTGCCAGCCAGGGTTATGGCTACACCTTC.

V gene TRBV29-1 combines with J gene TRBJ2-3; D could derive from TRBD1 or TRBD2 (5 bases each). The V gene lost 8 bases and the J gene lost 2 bases, with 23 bases spanning the gap. There are 16 residues in the CDR3. Germline CDR1 SQVTM, CDR2 ANQGSEA. Written as DNA, the CDR3 is TGCAGCCTCTGGGGGACGCAAGGCGAGCACACAGATACGCAGTATTTT. Amino acids: CSLWGTQGEHTDTQYF.

The V call is TRBV12-3 or TRBV12-4, the J call TRBJ2-3; D is possibly TRBD2 (5 bases). The V gene lost 3 bases and the J gene lost 10 bases, with 23 bases spanning the gap. The CDR3 contains 16 residues. CDR3 residues: CASSFYTGIIANAQYF. The CDR3 DNA sequence: TGTGCCAGCAGTTTTTATACCGGAATAATAGCGAATGCGCAGTATTTT.

V gene TRBV12-3 or TRBV12-4 combines with J gene TRBJ2-1; maybe TRBD2 (6 bases). V lost 0 bases to trimming and J lost 0 bases, with 18 bases between them. The CDR3 contains 19 residues. The DNA for the CDR3 is TGTGCCAGCAGTTTAGCGAGTCGGGGGTTGGGTAGCTCCTACAATGAGCAGTTCTTC. Protein product: CASSLASRGLGSSYNEQFF.

The chain links TRBV4-1 to TRBJ2-6; D not resolved. Trimming left V 1 base short and J 0 bases short, with 10 bases between. Germline V gene data show CDR1 as MGHRA and CDR2 as YSYEKL. The CDR3 has 17 amino acids. CDR3 bases: TGCGCCAGCAGCCAAGTAGCTCCCTCCTCTGGGGCCAACGTCCTGACTTTC. It encodes CASSQVAPSSGANVLTF.

The chain employs TRBV4-2 and TRBJ2-6, with a tentative D call TRBD2 (7 bases). The V gene lost 0 bases and the J gene lost 0 bases, with 18 bases spanning the gap. The CDR3 length is 20 residues. Germline V lookup: CDR1 LGHNA, CDR2 YNFKEQ. The CDR3 DNA follows: TGTGCCAGCAGCCAAGAACTGGGGGGGGACACACCCTCTGGGGCCAACGTCCTGACTTTC. This gives the protein CASSQELGGDTPSGANVLTF.

Only a few counts were recorded for this clonotype. This chain joins TRBV5-6 and TRBJ2-3; TRBD2 agrees at 12 bases. This CDR3 has 18 amino acids. V gave up 0 bases and J gave up 4 bases; unmatched junction bases: 9. Per germline, CDR1 SGHDT and CDR2 YYEEEE. The CDR3 sequence: CASSLVPLAGGPSDTQYF. The CDR3 nucleotides are TGTGCCAGCAGCTTGGTTCCTCTAGCGGGAGGGCCGTCAGATACGCAGTATTTT.

The chain joins TRBV18 to TRBJ1-2; D perhaps matches TRBD1 (5 bases). V lost 6 bases and J 3 bases, leaving 17 bases between the germline ends. Germline V gene data show CDR1 as KGHSH and CDR2 as LQKENI. The CDR3 is 15 residues long. The CDR3 is CASSPQGRLDYGYTF. CDR3 coding DNA: TGTGCCAGCTCTCCTCAGGGCCGTCTCGACTATGGCTACACCTTC.

The sample holds a few counts of this clonotype. V is TRBV12-3 or TRBV12-4 and J is TRBJ1-2, with 8 bases lining up with TRBD1. V trimming: 4 bases; J trimming: 8 bases; junction bases outside the gene matches: 18. This CDR3 is built from 17 residues. The CDR3 DNA follows: TGTGCCAGCAGTTCAACCTTTTTGGACAGGGTTGTCGGCGGCTACACCTTC. Translation gives CASSSTFLDRVVGGYTF.

This chain uses TRBV28 with TRBJ2-6; perhaps TRBD1 as D (6 bases). Germline V gene lookup returns CDR1 MDHEN and CDR2 SYDVKM. Deletions cut 5 bases from V and 2 bases from J, with 19 bases between. This CDR3 contains 18 residues. CDR3 in DNA: TGTGCCAGCAGTCCCGGGACAAGGGCCTGGCCTGGGGCCAACGTCCTGACTTTC. It codes for CASSPGTRAWPGANVLTF.

This clonotype was detected only a few times. The V and J genes are TRBV19 and TRBJ2-5; D gene ambiguous. The germline V gene encodes CDR1 LNHDA and CDR2 SQIVND (reference sequence). Trimming stripped 5 bases from V and 5 bases from J, with 15 bases between. CDR3 length: 14 amino acids. The DNA for the CDR3 is TGTGCCAGTAGTCCCCCGGGTATTCGGGAGACCCAGTACTTC. It translates to CASSPPGIRETQYF.

The chain uses TRBV20-1 and TRBJ2-4, with 8 bases matching TRBD2. The CDR3 has 15 amino acids. From germline, CDR1 is DFQATT and CDR2 SNEGSKA (reference sequence). J lost 2 bases, V lost 0 bases, and 3 bases had no gene match. As DNA, the CDR3 is TGCAGTGCTAGAGAAGCGGGAGTGTCCAAAAACATTCAGTACTTC. Translation gives CSAREAGVSKNIQYF.

This clonotype was observed a few times. The V call is TRBV12-3 or TRBV12-4, the J call TRBJ2-6; no clear D gene. The CDR3 has 15 amino acids. Trimming pared 7 bases from V and 1 base from J, leaving 11 bases between. In DNA form, the CDR3 reads TGTGCCAGCACCCTCAGCGTGTCTGGGGCCAACGTCCTGACTTTC. Encoded protein: CASTLSVSGANVLTF.

This clonotype was picked up a small number of times. The gene calls are TRBV29-1 and TRBJ2-7, with D possibly matching TRBD1 (6 bases). V shed 2 bases and J shed 2 bases, with 16 bases lying between them. Germline values: CDR1 SQVTM, CDR2 ANQGSEA. The CDR3 extends over 15 amino acids. The CDR3 region has the DNA TGCAGCGTTGAAAACATGGACAGCTCTACCTACGAGCAGTACTTC. This sequence encodes CSVENMDSSTYEQYF.

The V and J genes are TRBV29-1 and TRBJ1-1; unclear D gene. The CDR3 spans 11 residues. The V end was cut by 7 bases, the J end by 4 bases, with 10 bases between. Germline V gives CDR1 SQVTM, CDR2 ANQGSEA. DNA for the CDR3: TGCAGCGCAACGGCGGGCACTGAAGCTTTCTTT. It encodes CSATAGTEAFF.

The rearrangement uses TRBV7-2 and TRBJ2-1; TRBD1 is a possible D gene (5 bases). This CDR3 has 15 amino acids. Germline V CDR1 and CDR2: SGHTA, FQGNSA. Trimming pared 4 bases from V and 14 bases from J, leaving 24 bases between. DNA of the CDR3: TGTGCCAGCAGCTCCCCCTCAGGACATTCAGTGCCGGAGTTCTTC. This codes for CASSSPSGHSVPEFF.

The J gene is TRBJ2-7, the V gene TRBV7-2; the match to TRBD2 covers 11 bases. CDR3 length: 16 amino acids. V lost 5 bases and J lost 0; bases outside the gene matches: 6. The germline V gene encodes CDR1 SGHTA and CDR2 FQGNSA. CDR3 nucleotides: TGTGCCAGCAGCATTAGACTAGCGGGGAGCTCCTACGAGCAGTACTTC. It translates to CASSIRLAGSSYEQYF.

V gene TRBV7-8 combines with J gene TRBJ2-7; D is perhaps TRBD1 (6 bases). With 8 bases removed from V and 3 bases from J, the gap between germline ends came to 14 bases. Germline V gene sequence: CDR1 SGHVS, CDR2 FQNEAQ. This CDR3 spans 13 amino acids. The CDR3 loop reads CASLGQYGYEQYF. DNA for the CDR3: TGTGCCAGCCTAGGACAGTATGGCTACGAGCAGTACTTC.

Only a few counts were recorded for this clonotype. The rearrangement joins TRBV24-1 to TRBJ2-3, with 11 bases matching TRBD2. CDR3 length equals 16 residues. V was clipped by 4 bases and J by 3 bases; unmatched bases: 5. Germline V CDR1 and CDR2: KGHDR, SFDVKD. CDR3 in DNA: TGTGCCACCAGTGAGACGATAGCGGGGGGGACAGATACGCAGTATTTT. It codes for CATSETIAGGTDTQYF.

The chain has TRBV6-2 or TRBV6-3 and TRBJ2-7; no reliable D call. V was cut by 2 bases and J by 3 bases, with 5 bases left in between. This CDR3 region has 12 residues. Germline CDR1 and CDR2: MNHEY and SVGEGT. The CDR3 here is CASSYRYYEQYF. CDR3 sequence (DNA): TGTGCCAGCAGTTACAGATACTACGAGCAGTACTTC.

This clonotype was counted between two and nine times. V and J are TRBV20-1 and TRBJ1-1, with 9 nucleotides matching TRBD1. The V segment lost 2 bases and the J segment 4 bases; nucleotides outside the gene matches: 8. The germline V gene has CDR1 DFQATT and CDR2 SNEGSKA (reference sequence). The length of the CDR3 is 15 residues. Here the CDR3 DNA reads TGCAGTGCTAGAAACACCGGGACAGGGATCACTGAAGCTTTCTTT. Translating it yields CSARNTGTGITEAFF.

The rearrangement uses TRBV20-1 and TRBJ2-3; D might be TRBD1 (6 bases). Germline CDR1 DFQATT, CDR2 SNEGSKA (reference sequence). There are 14 residues in the CDR3. Trimming took 3 bases from V and 4 from J, leaving 14 bases between them. The CDR3 bases are TGCAGTGCTAGTAGGTCAGGGGTAGCAGATACGCAGTATTTT. Its translation is CSASRSGVADTQYF.

Only a few counts were recorded for this clonotype. The rearrangement links TRBV5-1 to TRBJ2-7, with 10 nucleotides matching TRBD2. Germline CDR1 is SGHRS and CDR2 is YFSETQ. The CDR3 sequence is 17 residues long. V lost 0 bases, J lost 2 bases, and 8 bases stayed unmatched. CDR3 region: CASSLDSGTSVTYEQYF. For the CDR3, the DNA is TGCGCCAGCAGCTTGGATTCGGGGACTAGCGTAACCTACGAGCAGTACTTC.

With regard to this clonotype: At one of its ends the junction is not consistent with the germline gene, which may arise from a read error. The chain carries TRBV13 and TRBJ2-5; TRBD1 matches 7 bases. Germline V lookup: CDR1 PRHDT, CDR2 FYEKMQ (reference sequence). There are 15 residues in the CDR3. DNA for the CDR3: TGTGCCAGCAGCAAGGACAGGTCACTTCAAGAGACCCAGCACTTC. Amino acid sequence: CASSKDRSLQETQHF.

About this clonotype: Germline and junction disagree at one end, which may indicate a read error. For the CDR3, the DNA is TGCGGGTGCGGGAAGGGGGGATTCTACGAGCAGTACTTC. Its protein is CGCGKGGFYEQYF. This rearrangement joins TRBV6-6 to TRBJ2-7; D might be TRBD1 or TRBD2, each matching 6 bases. This CDR3 spans 13 amino acids. CDR1 MNHNY and CDR2 SVGAGI come from the germline V gene (reference sequence).